Here is one T cell receptor (beta chain) with its context. These data come from a study of OX40 agonist ivuxolimab in advanced cancers. Overall study: Hepatocellular carcinoma, melanoma, renal cell or head and neck cancer was diagnosed in the dose-escalation patients.

V was shortened by 1 base and J by 5 bases, with 11 bases between the two germline ends. Germline values: CDR1 SEHNR, CDR2 FQNEAQ (reference sequence). The CDR3 covers 14 residues. Assay used: immunoSEQ multiplex PCR; TCRdb lists only in-frame clones, some missing. The sample lists 55,000 to 80,000 clones, about 88% occurring once. Cycle 7 day 1, cycle 4 day 1, and baseline were the timepoints at which blood was sampled. The chain employs TRBV7-9 and TRBJ1-1; D is possibly TRBD1 (5 bases). The receptor comes from an adult with an advanced solid tumor such as melanoma, head and neck, liver or kidney cancer. This sample comprised CD4+ or CD8+ T cells sorted from blood, obtained in a trial of the OX40 agonist ivuxolimab. The DNA for the CDR3 is TGTGCCAGCAGCTTAGGCAGGGCGGGAACTGAAGCTTTCTTT. Protein sequence: CASSLGRAGTEAFF.